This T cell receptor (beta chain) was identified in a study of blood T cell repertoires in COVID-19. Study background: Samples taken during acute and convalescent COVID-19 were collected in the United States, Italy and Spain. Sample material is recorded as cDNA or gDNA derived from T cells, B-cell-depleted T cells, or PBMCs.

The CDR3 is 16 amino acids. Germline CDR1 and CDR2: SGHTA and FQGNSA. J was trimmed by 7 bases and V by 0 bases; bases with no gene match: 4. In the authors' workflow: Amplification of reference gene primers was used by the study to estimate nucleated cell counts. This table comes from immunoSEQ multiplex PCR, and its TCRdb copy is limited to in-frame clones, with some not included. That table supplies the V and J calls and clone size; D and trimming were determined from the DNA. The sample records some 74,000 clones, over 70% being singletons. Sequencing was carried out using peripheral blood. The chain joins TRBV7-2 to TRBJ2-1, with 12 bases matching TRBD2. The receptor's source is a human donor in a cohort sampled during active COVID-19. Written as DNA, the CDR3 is TGTGCCAGCAGCTTAGCAAGGACTAGCGGGAAAAATGAGCAGTTCTTC. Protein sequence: CASSLARTSGKNEQFF.